This TCR beta chain was obtained from a study of T cells in Graves' hyperthyroidism and ophthalmopathy. Hyperthyroidism was newly diagnosed in patients aged 18 to 65 (duration under 2 months). Reasons for excluding patients were uncontrolled infection, other autoimmune disease, pregnancy or lactation. Trimming stripped 0 bases from V and 7 bases from J, with 9 bases between. Germline V gene lookup returns CDR1 MNHEY and CDR2 SVGAGI. CDR3 length equals 14 residues. Amplification targeted TCR beta CDR3 regions from RNA transcripts. The TCR CDR3 first-round RT-PCR relied on the HTBI primer set. MiXCR, applied by TCRdb to the multiplex PCR reads, yields one record per CDR3 protein. The table has about 620,000 distinct CDR3 sequences, 15% to 20% seen once.

This TCR was sampled from a woman aged 30 to 39 with Graves' hyperthyroidism. The rearrangement links TRBV6-5 to TRBJ1-4, with unresolved D. Input material: blood. The CDR3: CASSYSDQGEKLFF. CDR3 nucleotides: TGTGCCAGCAGTTACTCGGACCAAGGTGAAAAACTGTTTTTT.